This entry lists 7 T cell receptor beta chains sequenced from one sample in a study of T cells in Graves' hyperthyroidism and ophthalmopathy. TCR beta CDR3 sequences were amplified from RNA transcripts. The TCR CDR3 first-round RT-PCR relied on the HTBI primer set. Using its own MiXCR run on the multiplex PCR reads, TCRdb lists one record per CDR3 protein. The sample holds some 500,000 distinct CDR3 sequences; approximately 15% are singletons and the top ten take around a sixth. Sequencing was carried out using blood. The receptors come from a woman aged 18-29 years with Graves' hyperthyroidism.

This clonotype was counted at least ten times. This chain joins TRBV11-2 and TRBJ2-7; TRBD1 is a possible D gene (6 bases). CDR3 length: 16 amino acids. Trimming took off 3 bases at V and 6 bases at J, with 21 bases between the two ends. CDR1 and CDR2 (germline): SGHAT, FQNNGV. As DNA, the CDR3 is TGTGCCAGCAGCTTTCAGGGGTCTACGATTTTTAGCGAGCAGTACTTC. Protein product: CASSFQGSTIFSEQYF. Full variable domain (outside the CDR3, taken from reference TRBV11-2 and TRBJ2-7): EAGVAQSPRYKIIEKRQSVAFWCNPISGHATLYWYQQILGQGPKLLIQFQNNGVVDDSQLPKDRFSAERLKGVDSTLKIQPAKLEDSAVYLCASSFQGSTIFSEQYFGPGTRLTVT.

The rearrangement joins TRBV29-1 to TRBJ2-7; D possibly corresponds to TRBD1 (6 bases). Germline assignment: CDR1 SQVTM and CDR2 ANQGSEA. V lost 4 bases and J lost 1, with 8 bases in between. The CDR3 is 12 residues long. CDR3 in DNA: TGCAGCGTTGGGACAGAGTCCTACGAGCAGTACTTC. This translates into CSVGTESYEQYF.

The sample holds many counts of this clonotype. This rearrangement joins TRBV12-3 or TRBV12-4 to TRBJ2-4, with D possibly matching TRBD2 (5 bases). The CDR3 is made up of 17 amino acids. V lost 6 bases, J lost 0 bases, and 18 bases lay in between. The CDR3 sequence is CASSRLEDSLAKNIQYF. The CDR3 bases are TGTGCCAGCAGCCGTCTAGAGGACTCTTTAGCCAAAAACATTCAGTACTTC.

Points on this clonotype: Sequence at one end of the junction differs from germline and may be a read error. The chain combines TRBV13 with TRBJ1-2; 7 bases line up with TRBD1. Per the germline V gene, CDR1 is PRHDT and CDR2 is FYEKMQ (reference sequence). CDR3 length: 17 amino acids. The CDR3 region is CASSHRARDSNSYGYTF. The CDR3 nucleotides read TGCGCCAGCAGCCACAGGGCCAGGGACAGCAACTCCTATGGCTACACCTTC.

In this sample, this clonotype turned up many times. V is TRBV11-2 and J is TRBJ2-7, with D hard to call. Looked up from germline, CDR1 is SGHAT and CDR2 is FQNNGV. Between the trimmed V and J ends, which lost 7 bases and 2 bases, there was a span of 12 bases. The CDR3 consists of 13 residues. CDR3 residues: CASNHAAAYEQYV. In nucleotides, the CDR3 is TGTGCCAGCAATCACGCGGCGGCCTACGAGCAGTACGTC.

There are a few counts of this clonotype. A read error may produce the germline difference seen at one junction end. V is TRBV11-2 and J is TRBJ2-5; 8 bases are a match to TRBD2. The length of the CDR3 is 22 residues. CDR1 SGHAT and CDR2 FQNNGV come from the germline V gene. The CDR3 is CAGSLIGVTVARGTSGQETQYF. CDR3 nucleotides: TGTGCCGGCAGCTTAATCGGAGTAACCGTAGCCCGGGGGACTAGTGGACAAGAGACCCAGTACTTC.

This clonotype was counted many times. V usage is TRBV11-2 and J usage is TRBJ2-1, with 7 bases aligning to TRBD2. The CDR3 spans 14 residues. Germline CDR1 reads SGHAT; CDR2 reads FQNNGV. Losses at the gene ends were 6 bases for V and 3 bases for J; bases not matched to a gene: 5. CDR3 sequence: CASRPRTSYNEQFF. CDR3 bases: TGTGCCAGCAGACCCCGGACTAGCTACAATGAGCAGTTCTTC.